This is a list of T cell receptor beta chains from one sample in a study of response to subunit inactivated influenza vaccine. MiXCR was run by TCRdb on the RT-PCR reads, yielding one entry per CDR3 protein. This table holds 500,000 to 600,000 distinct CDR3 sequences, approximately 12% found once. This specimen consisted of PBMCs from blood, obtained on the day of vaccination. These receptors were obtained from a man between 45 and 60 years old who received an inactivated influenza vaccine. The CDR3 runs from the conserved cysteine through the conserved F or W. The order of the fields is clone size, CDR3 length, J gene, V gene, D gene, CDR3 DNA, CDR3 protein. The D gene is left open where the match is weak. Not every row has a clone size; where given, it reads once, few, many or a size class.

abundance: NA
len: 15
j_gene: TRBJ2-3
v_gene: TRBV3-1
d_gene: NA
CDR3nt: TGTGCCAGCAGCCAAGTAGGGTACGGCACAGATACGCAGTATTTT
CDR3aa: CASSQVGYGTDTQYF

abundance: many
len: 14
j_gene: TRBJ2-2
v_gene: TRBV7-9
d_gene: NA
CDR3nt: TGTGCCAGCAGCAGGGACATTAACACCGGGGAGCTGTTTTTT
CDR3aa: CASSRDINTGELFF

abundance: few
len: 14
j_gene: TRBJ2-5
v_gene: TRBV20-1
d_gene: TRBD2
CDR3nt: TGCAGTGCCGGGAGCGGGAGGGCCGGAGAGACCCAGTACTTC
CDR3aa: CSAGSGRAGETQYF

abundance: few
len: 17
j_gene: TRBJ2-6
v_gene: TRBV12-3/TRBV12-4
d_gene: NA
CDR3nt: TGTGCCAGCAGTTTAGTGGGACGGAGCTCTGGGGCCAACGTCCTGACTTTC
CDR3aa: CASSLVGRSSGANVLTF

abundance: NA
len: 14
j_gene: TRBJ1-4
v_gene: TRBV12-3/TRBV12-4
d_gene: TRBD1
CDR3nt: TGTGCCAGCAGGCGGACAGGGGGAGTTGAAAAACTGTTTTTT
CDR3aa: CASRRTGGVEKLFF

abundance: few
len: 18
j_gene: TRBJ2-1
v_gene: TRBV6-5
d_gene: NA
CDR3nt: TGTGCCAGCAGTTTAAGACCCCTAACGGGGATCTCCTACAATGAGCAGTTCTTC
CDR3aa: CASSLRPLTGISYNEQFF

abundance: few
len: 15
j_gene: TRBJ2-7
v_gene: TRBV27
d_gene: TRBD2
CDR3nt: TGTGCCAGCAGTCTGGGACTAATCCCTTCCTACGAGCAGTACTTC
CDR3aa: CASSLGLIPSYEQYF

abundance: NA
len: 17
j_gene: TRBJ2-1
v_gene: TRBV28
d_gene: NA
CDR3nt: TGTGCCAGCAGTTTATCCAAGACCGGGACCCTCGACAATGAGCAGTTCTTC
CDR3aa: CASSLSKTGTLDNEQFF

abundance: many
len: 15
j_gene: TRBJ2-7
v_gene: TRBV4-3
d_gene: TRBD1
CDR3nt: TGCGCCAGCAGCCAAGAGACAGGGCGATTTTACGAGCAGTACTTC
CDR3aa: CASSQETGRFYEQYF

abundance: few
len: 14
j_gene: TRBJ2-7
v_gene: TRBV20-1
d_gene: TRBD2
CDR3nt: TGCAGTGCTAGAGTAGCGGGAGTAGGGAACGAGCAGTACTTC
CDR3aa: CSARVAGVGNEQYF

abundance: few
len: 13
j_gene: TRBJ2-3
v_gene: TRBV14
d_gene: NA
CDR3nt: TGTGCCAGCGGGTTCCAGGGATGGGATACGCAGTATTTT
CDR3aa: CASGFQGWDTQYF

abundance: few
len: 11
j_gene: TRBJ2-1
v_gene: TRBV20-1
d_gene: NA
CDR3nt: TGCAGTGCTAGAGGGGCGAGGGAGCAGTTCTTC
CDR3aa: CSARGAREQFF

abundance: many
len: 16
j_gene: TRBJ2-3
v_gene: TRBV5-1
d_gene: NA
CDR3nt: TGCGCCAGCAGCCATATTCCGTCCTTTAGCACAGATACGCAGTATTTT
CDR3aa: CASSHIPSFSTDTQYF

abundance: NA
len: 18
j_gene: TRBJ2-1
v_gene: TRBV4-1
d_gene: TRBD2
CDR3nt: TGCGCCAGCAGCCAGGGACAGACTAGCGGGTTCGCCTACAATGAGCAGTTCTTC
CDR3aa: CASSQGQTSGFAYNEQFF

abundance: few
len: 16
j_gene: TRBJ2-1
v_gene: TRBV7-9
d_gene: NA
CDR3nt: TGTGCCAGCAGCCCGTCGACTAGGACACTCTACAATGAGCAGTTCTTC
CDR3aa: CASSPSTRTLYNEQFF

abundance: few
len: 13
j_gene: TRBJ1-3
v_gene: TRBV7-8
d_gene: NA
CDR3nt: TGTGCCAGCAGATCTCACAGGGGAAACACCATATATTTT
CDR3aa: CASRSHRGNTIYF

abundance: NA
len: 14
j_gene: TRBJ1-5
v_gene: TRBV20-1
d_gene: TRBD1
CDR3nt: TGCAGTGCTAGAGACGGACAGGGCGAAGGGCCCCAGCATTTT
CDR3aa: CSARDGQGEGPQHF

abundance: few
len: 14
j_gene: TRBJ2-1
v_gene: TRBV6-1
d_gene: TRBD1
CDR3nt: TGTGCCAGCACCCGGGACAGAAGGACCAATGAGCAGTTCTTC
CDR3aa: CASTRDRRTNEQFF

abundance: NA
len: 13
j_gene: TRBJ1-2
v_gene: TRBV12-3/TRBV12-4
d_gene: NA
CDR3nt: TGTGCCAGCAGTTTCCCAGGGGCGCTTGGCTACACCTTC
CDR3aa: CASSFPGALGYTF

abundance: few
len: 17
j_gene: TRBJ2-3
v_gene: TRBV6-2/TRBV6-3
d_gene: TRBD1
CDR3nt: TGTGCCAGCAGCAAACGGACAGGGGGCCCTGTGGCAGATACGCAGTATTTT
CDR3aa: CASSKRTGGPVADTQYF

abundance: NA
len: 15
j_gene: TRBJ2-2
v_gene: TRBV11-3
d_gene: NA
CDR3nt: TGTGCCAGCAGCTTAGTGGGGGGGCCCAACGGGGAGCTGTTTTTT
CDR3aa: CASSLVGGPNGELFF

abundance: few
len: 15
j_gene: TRBJ2-3
v_gene: TRBV7-2
d_gene: TRBD2
CDR3nt: TGTGCCAGCAGCTTTCCAGCGGGAGGGTCAGATACGCAGTATTTT
CDR3aa: CASSFPAGGSDTQYF

abundance: NA
len: 15
j_gene: TRBJ2-5
v_gene: TRBV4-1
d_gene: NA
CDR3nt: TGCGCCAGCAGCCAAGATACGCCATTTCAAGAGACCCAGTACTTC
CDR3aa: CASSQDTPFQETQYF

abundance: few
len: 14
j_gene: TRBJ2-2
v_gene: TRBV4-3
d_gene: NA
CDR3nt: TGCGCCAGCAGCCAAGATAAGGTTACCGGGGAGCTGTTTTTT
CDR3aa: CASSQDKVTGELFF

abundance: NA
len: 14
j_gene: TRBJ2-1
v_gene: TRBV5-1
d_gene: NA
CDR3nt: TGCGCCAGCAGCTTGGGACAGCCGGGGGTTGAGCAGTTCTTC
CDR3aa: CASSLGQPGVEQFF

abundance: NA
len: 12
j_gene: TRBJ2-3
v_gene: TRBV12-3/TRBV12-4
d_gene: TRBD2
CDR3nt: TGTGCCAGCAGATCGGGACTAGTGGTGCAGTATTTT
CDR3aa: CASRSGLVVQYF